These 14 T cell receptor beta chains originate from one sample sequenced in a study of cytomegalovirus exposure and HLA in healthy donors. A multiplex PCR was run with 60 Vbeta primers and 13 Jbeta primers. TCRdb's copy holds only in-frame clones and misses some; the assay was immunoSEQ multiplex PCR. The data hold about 190,000 clones, with about 87% observed a single time. Sequenced sample: PBMCs. The source of these receptors is a man younger than 45 in good health and CMV-seronegative.

The chain couples TRBV11-2 to TRBJ1-6; D gene unclear. Germline lookup yields CDR1 SGHAT and CDR2 FQNNGV. The CDR3 has 14 residues. Trimming stripped 1 base from V and 6 bases from J, with 7 bases between. CDR3 bases: TGTGCCAGCAGCTTAGGGAGAGGTAATTCACCCCTCCACTTT. It is translated as CASSLGRGNSPLHF.

This clone was counted a few times. The chain combines TRBV4-2 with TRBJ2-7, with a weak D call TRBD2 (6 bases). The V end lost 6 bases, the J end lost 0 bases, and 15 bases lay between the germline ends. This CDR3 contains 15 residues. Germline assignment: CDR1 LGHNA and CDR2 YNFKEQ. The chain's CDR3 is CASRATDGSSYEQYF. DNA of the CDR3: TGTGCCAGCAGGGCGACAGACGGGAGCTCCTACGAGCAGTACTTC.

The J gene is TRBJ2-7, the V gene TRBV14; D not certain. Trimming pared 0 bases from V and 5 bases from J, leaving 11 bases between. Germline V gene sequence: CDR1 SGHDN, CDR2 FVKESK. The CDR3 has 14 amino acids. CDR3: CASSQDVERDEQYF. CDR3 bases: TGTGCCAGCAGCCAAGATGTAGAGAGAGACGAGCAGTACTTC.

The table lists this clone with a count of one. V and J are TRBV14 and TRBJ2-1, with D unresolved. The CDR3 contains 14 residues. The ends were cut back, 0 bases at V and 7 bases at J, with 10 bases in the middle. Germline V gene lookup returns CDR1 SGHDN and CDR2 FVKESK. Written as DNA, the CDR3 is TGTGCCAGCAGCCAAGAGGTGACATATAATGAGCAGTTCTTC. Translation: CASSQEVTYNEQFF. Full variable domain (rest looked up from reference TRBV14 and TRBJ2-1): EAGVTQFPSHSVIEKGQTVTLRCDPISGHDNLYWYRRVMGKEIKFLLHFVKESKQDESGMPNNRFLAERTGGTYSTLKVQPAELEDSGVYFCASSQEVTYNEQFFGPGTRLTVL.

The gene calls are TRBV6-5 and TRBJ2-7; TRBD1 matches 7 bases. CDR1 is MNHEY, CDR2 SVGAGI, per germline. After removal of 2 bases from V and 2 bases from J, the junction contained 3 bases not matched to a gene. The length of the CDR3 is 14 residues. Here the CDR3 DNA reads TGTGCCAGCAGTTACCAGACAGGGCCCTACGAGCAGTACTTC. Encoded protein: CASSYQTGPYEQYF.

The rearrangement links TRBV11-2 to TRBJ2-7; 10 bases are shared with TRBD2. Germline V gene lookup returns CDR1 SGHAT and CDR2 FQNNGV. The CDR3 length is 15 residues. J lost 7 bases, V lost 5 bases, and 11 bases had no gene match. The CDR3: CASSASSGGNREQYF. In DNA, the CDR3 is TGTGCCAGCAGCGCGTCTAGCGGGGGAAATAGGGAGCAGTACTTC.

This clone was seen only once. CDR3 DNA sequence: TGCGCCAGCAGCCTTGAGACAGGGATGAGGGAAAAACTGTTTTTT. Translation: CASSLETGMREKLFF. The chain uses TRBV5-1 and TRBJ1-4, with 7 positions matching TRBD1. The junction had 11 bases not matched to a gene; V was cut back by 4 bases and J by 8 bases. Germline V lookup: CDR1 SGHRS, CDR2 YFSETQ. The CDR3 has 15 residues. The complete variable domain, with remaining parts taken from reference TRBV5-1 and TRBJ1-4, reads KAGVTQTPRYLIKTRGQQVTLSCSPISGHRSVSWYQQTPGQGLQFLFEYFSETQRNKGNFPGRFSGRQFSNSRSEMNVSTLELGDSALYLCASSLETGMREKLFFGSGTQLSVL.

The chain employs TRBV5-1 and TRBJ2-5; maybe TRBD2 (5 bases). CDR3 length equals 14 residues. The germline V gene has CDR1 SGHRS and CDR2 YFSETQ. V dropped 2 bases and J dropped 4 bases, with 12 bases sitting between them. The DNA for the CDR3 is TGCGCCAGCAGCTTCCGGCGGGCGGGAGAGACCCAGTACTTC. Translated: CASSFRRAGETQYF.

This sequence joins TRBV30 and TRBJ1-4; weak D call: TRBD1 (5 bases). Germline V gene data show CDR1 as GTSNPN and CDR2 as SVGIG (reference sequence). V lost 3 bases and J 6 bases, leaving 14 bases between the germline ends. The CDR3 consists of 14 residues. The CDR3 bases are TGTGCCTGGAGCCCGTTTGGGGGGTATGAAAAACTGTTTTTT. This sequence encodes CAWSPFGGYEKLFF.

The V call is TRBV11-2, the J call TRBJ1-3; TRBD1 might be the D (6 bases). Germline CDR1 reads SGHAT; CDR2 reads FQNNGV. The CDR3 is 15 residues long. V was clipped by 5 bases and J by 0 bases, with 11 bases between them. The CDR3 region is CASSPIRGSGNTIYF. The CDR3 coding sequence is TGTGCCAGCAGCCCTATCAGGGGCTCTGGAAACACCATATATTTT.

The V gene is TRBV7-9, the J gene TRBJ1-1; D uncertain. The germline V gene encodes CDR1 SEHNR and CDR2 FQNEAQ (reference sequence). Deletions cut 4 bases from V and 8 bases from J, with 8 bases between. The CDR3 runs to 11 residues. CDR3 in DNA: TGTGCCAGCAGCTCCCTCGCGGAAGCTTTCTTT. Protein: CASSSLAEAFF. Full variable domain (rest looked up from reference TRBV7-9 and TRBJ1-1): DTGVSQNPRHKITKRGQNVTFRCDPISEHNRLYWYRQTLGQGPEFLTYFQNEAQLEKSRLLSDRFSAERPKGSFSTLEIQRTEQGDSAMYLCASSSLAEAFFGQGTRLTVV.

This rearrangement joins TRBV28 to TRBJ1-1; TRBD1 matches at 7 bases. Germline CDR1 reads MDHEN; CDR2 reads SYDVKM. After removal of 6 bases from V and 11 bases from J, the junction contained 24 bases not matched to a gene. CDR3 length: 17 amino acids. The CDR3, as DNA: TGTGCCAGCAGCCTCGCCCCTTTTAGCCGGGACAGTGTAGAGGCTTTCTTT. Its protein is CASSLAPFSRDSVEAFF.

This sequence joins TRBV28 and TRBJ1-1; D possibly corresponds to TRBD1 (6 bases). From germline, CDR1 is MDHEN and CDR2 SYDVKM. The CDR3 is made up of 16 amino acids. V was clipped by 3 bases and J by 4 bases, with 18 bases between them. The CDR3 reads CASSFRPGGDRTEAFF. The CDR3 nucleotides are TGTGCCAGCAGTTTTCGTCCGGGGGGCGATCGCACTGAAGCTTTCTTT. The variable domain in full, completed from reference TRBV28 and TRBJ1-1, reads DVKVTQSSRYLVKRTGEKVFLECVQDMDHENMFWYRQDPGLGLRLIYFSYDVKMKEKGDIPEGYSVSREKKERFSLILESASTNQTSMYLCASSFRPGGDRTEAFFGQGTRLTVV.

This chain links TRBV5-5 with TRBJ1-2; weak D call: TRBD1 (6 bases). Germline lookup yields CDR1 SGHKS and CDR2 YYEKEE (reference sequence). CDR3 length: 12 amino acids. Trimming removed 1 base at V and 14 bases at J, with 15 bases between. For the CDR3, the DNA is TGTGCCAGCAGCTTGTGGGACACGGAAATAACCTTC. The encoded protein is CASSLWDTEITF.